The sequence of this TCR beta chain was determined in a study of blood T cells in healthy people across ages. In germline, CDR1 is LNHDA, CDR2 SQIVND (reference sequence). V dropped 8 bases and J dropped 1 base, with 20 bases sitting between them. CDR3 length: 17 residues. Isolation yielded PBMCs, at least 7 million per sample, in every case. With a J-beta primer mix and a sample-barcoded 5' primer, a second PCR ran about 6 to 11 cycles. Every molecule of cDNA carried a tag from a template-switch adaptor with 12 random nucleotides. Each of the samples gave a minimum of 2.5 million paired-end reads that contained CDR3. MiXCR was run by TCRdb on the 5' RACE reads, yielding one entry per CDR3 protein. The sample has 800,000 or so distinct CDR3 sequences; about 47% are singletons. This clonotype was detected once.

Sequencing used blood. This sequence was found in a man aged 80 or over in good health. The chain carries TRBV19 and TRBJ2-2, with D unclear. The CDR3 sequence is CASRPASGQENTGELFF. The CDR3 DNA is TGTGCCAGTCGCCCAGCGTCGGGCCAGGAGAACACCGGGGAGCTGTTTTTT.